The 7 T cell receptor beta chains in this list originate from one sample, sequenced in a study of shared clonotypes between healthy human individuals. TCRdb keeps only in-frame clones here, not all; method: immunoSEQ multiplex PCR. Here the sample spans 1.6 million or so clones, about 96% being singletons. Sequences were obtained from naive CD4+ T cells sorted from blood. The subset here: CD45RA+ positively selected. The receptors come from a man between 25 and 39 years old in good health.

As concerns this clone: The same CDR3 also results from other DNA sequences found in this sample. The V gene is TRBV28, the J gene TRBJ1-2; D gene uncertain. The germline CDR1 and CDR2 sequences are MDHEN and SYDVKM. The CDR3 has 11 amino acids. Between the trimmed V and J ends, which lost 7 bases and 2 bases, there was a span of 5 bases. The CDR3 nucleotides are TGTGCCAGCACCAGGAACTATGGCTACACCTTC. The encoded protein is CASTRNYGYTF.

This chain uses TRBV2 with TRBJ1-1; possible D gene TRBD1, 5 bases. V was shortened by 6 bases and J by 3 bases, with 14 bases between the two germline ends. The CDR3 contains 14 residues. Per the germline V gene, CDR1 is SNHLY and CDR2 is FYNNEI. The CDR3 sequence is CASRDFWGDTEAFF. CDR3 DNA sequence: TGTGCCAGCAGGGATTTTTGGGGCGACACTGAAGCTTTCTTT.

CDR3 in DNA: TGTGCCAGTACCACTTCAGCCCCCATCCTTTCGCAGTATTTT. It is translated as CASTTSAPILSQYF. V gene TRBV19 combines with J gene TRBJ2-3, with no clear D. Germline CDR1 and CDR2: LNHDA and SQIVND (reference sequence). CDR3 size: 14 residues. The V end was cut by 7 bases, the J end by 10 bases, with 21 bases between. The entire variable domain, with the rest obtained from reference TRBV19 and TRBJ2-3, is as follows: DGGITQSPKYLFRKEGQNVTLSCEQNLNHDAMYWYRQDPGQGLRLIYYSQIVNDFQKGDIAEGYSVSREKKESFPLTVTSAQKNPTAFYLCASTTSAPILSQYFGPGTRLTVL.

The V gene is TRBV27, the J gene TRBJ2-1; 9 bases are a match to TRBD2. CDR3 length: 15 residues. The V segment lost 6 bases and the J segment 7 bases; nucleotides outside the gene matches: 10. CDR1 is MNHEY, CDR2 SMNVEV, per germline (reference sequence). Written as DNA, the CDR3 is TGTGCCAGCAGCGTGGGCGGGAGGGCCTTTAATGAGCAGTTCTTC. Its protein is CASSVGGRAFNEQFF.

The table lists this clone with a count of one. The chain combines TRBV4-2 with TRBJ2-2; possible D gene TRBD1, 5 bases. Trimming pared 1 base from V and 6 bases from J, leaving 9 bases between. The CDR3 runs to 14 residues. CDR1 is LGHNA, CDR2 YNFKEQ, per germline. This CDR3 reads CASSQAQGPGELFF. The CDR3 DNA sequence: TGTGCCAGCAGCCAAGCCCAGGGCCCCGGGGAGCTGTTTTTT.

V and J are TRBV6-6 and TRBJ2-5; D gene uncertain. The germline V and J ends were trimmed by 2 bases and 2 bases, with 6 bases remaining between them. The CDR3 has 13 residues. Germline CDR1 and CDR2: MNHNY and SVGAGI (reference sequence). This CDR3 is CASSYGPQETQYF. CDR3 DNA: TGTGCCAGCAGTTACGGGCCGCAAGAGACCCAGTACTTC.

This chain uses TRBV5-6 with TRBJ1-4, with TRBD1 as a possible D gene (5 bases). Germline V lookup: CDR1 SGHDT, CDR2 YYEEEE. Trimming cost V 2 bases and J 0 bases, with 14 bases left between them. The CDR3 is made up of 17 amino acids. DNA of the CDR3: TGTGCCAGCAGCTTCGGTAGGGGATTCCCAACTAATGAAAAACTGTTTTTT. Its protein product is CASSFGRGFPTNEKLFF.